Following are 3 T cell receptor beta chains from one sample sequenced in a study of blood T cell repertoires in COVID-19. This table comes from immunoSEQ multiplex PCR, and its TCRdb copy is limited to in-frame clones, with some not included. The sample carries around 130,000 clones, approximately 85% recorded once. Sequencing was performed on peripheral blood. These receptors came from a human donor in a cohort sampled during active COVID-19.

This clone has just a few counts. This chain joins TRBV24-1 and TRBJ2-5; 10 nucleotides line up with TRBD1. The length of the CDR3 is 15 residues. Losses at the gene ends were 4 bases for V and 3 bases for J; bases not matched to a gene: 4. The germline V gene encodes CDR1 KGHDR and CDR2 SFDVKD. The chain's CDR3 is CATSDLGQGKETQYF. The CDR3 nucleotides are TGTGCCACCAGTGACCTGGGACAGGGGAAAGAGACCCAGTACTTC.

This rearrangement joins TRBV21-1 to TRBJ2-2; the D call TRBD1 from the table was never checked on the DNA. TRBV21-1 is a recognized pseudogene. This CDR3 is 20 amino acids long. The CDR3 DNA follows: TGTGCCAGCATTCTCTGGGATGACAGGGAAAGGGTCGCGAACACCGGGGAGCTGTTTTTT. Its protein product is CASILWDDRERVANTGELFF.

The chain is built from TRBV15 and TRBJ1-3, with TRBD1 matching 10 bases. The CDR3 loop spans 15 amino acids. Trimming removed 4 bases from V and 4 bases from J; junction bases left unmatched: 4. Germline V CDR1 and CDR2: LNHNV, YYDKDF (reference sequence). CDR3 nucleotide sequence: TGTGCCACCAGCATAACGGGACAGGGGGGAAACACCATATATTTT. Residues: CATSITGQGGNTIYF.